The clone carrying this T cell receptor (beta chain) was detected once. The antigen is undetermined. The data stem from a study of radiation and T cells in renal cell carcinoma. Study outcomes and limitations: From baseline, blood top tumor clonotypes peaked at 2 weeks post-radiation.

Time point in this sample: baseline pretreatment blood. The treatment is: 15 Gy SBRT to primary tumor, nephrectomy 4 weeks later. This table comes from immunoSEQ multiplex PCR, and its TCRdb copy is limited to in-frame clones, with some not included. The sample has about 91,000 clones, over 75% seen once. The sequence derives from a man aged 60-69 years with renal cell carcinoma. The sequencing used blood, collected from a patient whose treatment included radiotherapy and nephrectomy.

As DNA, the CDR3 is TGCGCCAGCAGTGAACGCAGCTCTGGAAACACCATATATTTT. It encodes CASSERSSGNTIYF. V and J are TRBV10-2 and TRBJ1-3; D remains ambiguous. The V gene lost 3 bases and the J gene lost 0 bases, with 6 bases spanning the gap. Germline values: CDR1 WSHSY, CDR2 SAAADI. This CDR3 has 14 residues.